This passage covers 17 T cell receptor beta chains from one sample sequenced in a study of blood T cell repertoires in COVID-19. Method: immunoSEQ multiplex PCR; TCRdb's copy keeps in-frame clones and lacks some. The sample holds under 200,000 clones, 88% seen once. The sample consisted of peripheral blood. These receptors were collected from a man in his forties with active or convalescent COVID-19.

The chain recombines TRBV19 with TRBJ2-7; D may be TRBD1 (6 bases). V was shortened by 8 bases and J by 0 bases, with 11 bases between the two germline ends. Germline loops: CDR1 LNHDA, CDR2 SQIVND (reference sequence). The CDR3 totals 13 residues. Here the CDR3 reads CASGLQGSYEQYF. In DNA, the CDR3 is TGTGCCAGTGGTCTACAGGGCTCCTACGAGCAGTACTTC.

The rearrangement links TRBV15 to TRBJ1-5; 8 nucleotides match TRBD1. Germline V gene lookup returns CDR1 LNHNV and CDR2 YYDKDF (reference sequence). With V trimmed by 2 bases and J by 4 bases, 7 bases remained unmatched. The CDR3 runs to 16 residues. CDR3 DNA: TGTGCCACCAGCAGACGTTGGACAGGGTCAAATCAGCCCCAGCATTTT. Its protein product is CATSRRWTGSNQPQHF.

The chain recombines TRBV2 with TRBJ1-1; TRBD1 agrees at 9 bases. With V trimmed by 4 bases and J by 1 base, 4 bases remained unmatched. CDR3 length equals 15 residues. The V gene's germline CDR1 is SNHLY and CDR2 FYNNEI. CDR3 DNA sequence: TGTGCCAGCAGTGGACAGGGGGGGAGGAACACTGAAGCTTTCTTT. Translation gives CASSGQGGRNTEAFF.

This sequence joins TRBV28 and TRBJ1-2; 11 bases map to TRBD1. Germline CDR1 reads MDHEN; CDR2 reads SYDVKM. The junction had 10 bases not matched to a gene; V was cut back by 2 bases and J by 2 bases. This CDR3 is built from 18 residues. DNA for the CDR3: TGTGCCAGCAGTTTAACCGGTGACGGACAGGGGGCGAACTATGGCTACACCTTC. Protein: CASSLTGDGQGANYGYTF.

V usage is TRBV2 and J usage is TRBJ1-2; 11 bases map to TRBD1. The germline V gene has CDR1 SNHLY and CDR2 FYNNEI. V lost 8 bases to trimming and J lost 1 base; unmatched junction nucleotides: 6. The CDR3 sequence is 15 residues long. The CDR3 region has the DNA TGTGCCAGCTCTATAGGGACAGGGGGTAACTATGGCTACACCTTC. The encoded protein is CASSIGTGGNYGYTF.

The gene calls are TRBV5-1 and TRBJ1-2; D possibly corresponds to TRBD1 (6 bases). Trimming removed 2 bases at V and 6 bases at J, with 8 bases between. This CDR3 region has 12 residues. The germline V gene has CDR1 SGHRS and CDR2 YFSETQ. CDR3 sequence reads: CASSLSGDGYTF. The CDR3 nucleotides are TGCGCCAGCAGCTTATCAGGGGATGGCTACACCTTC.

The V and J genes are TRBV18 and TRBJ1-5, with D uncertain. This CDR3 contains 13 residues. Germline CDR1 is KGHSH and CDR2 is LQKENI. Deletions cut 2 bases from V and 7 bases from J, with 9 bases between. The chain's CDR3 is CASSPSREQPQHF. In DNA form, the CDR3 reads TGTGCCAGCTCACCATCGAGGGAACAGCCCCAGCATTTT.

The chain's CDR3 is CASCSMRGDTDTQYF. The CDR3 DNA reads as TGCGCCAGCTGCTCGATGCGGGGCGACACAGATACGCAGTATTTT. The V call is TRBV5-1, the J call TRBJ2-3; possible D gene TRBD2, 6 bases. The CDR3 spans 15 residues. Trimming removed 7 bases from V and 2 bases from J, with 17 bases in between. Per germline, CDR1 SGHRS and CDR2 YFSETQ.

The chain joins TRBV19 to TRBJ1-3; D ambiguous. Trimming took 0 bases from V and 0 from J, leaving 12 bases between them. Germline-derived CDR1 and CDR2 are LNHDA and SQIVND (reference sequence). The CDR3 spans 17 residues. CDR3 loop: CASSIDRGMSSGNTIYF. CDR3 nucleotides: TGTGCCAGTAGTATAGATCGGGGAATGAGCTCTGGAAACACCATATATTTT.

The chain uses TRBV2 and TRBJ1-1; D not certain. The CDR3 is made up of 15 amino acids. With 3 bases removed from V and 5 bases from J, the gap between germline ends came to 16 bases. Germline V gives CDR1 SNHLY, CDR2 FYNNEI. This chain's CDR3 is CASSDPLPGWTEAFF. CDR3 DNA sequence: TGTGCCAGCAGTGACCCCTTACCCGGGTGGACTGAAGCTTTCTTT.

This clone occurred many times. The chain joins TRBV18 to TRBJ2-7; D is possibly TRBD2 (7 bases). Trimming cost V 3 bases and J 5 bases, with 8 bases left between them. The CDR3 extends over 12 amino acids. Germline V lookup: CDR1 KGHSH, CDR2 LQKENI. This CDR3 is CASSPGGHEQYF. CDR3 in DNA: TGTGCCAGCTCACCGGGGGGGCACGAGCAGTACTTC. Variable domain in full (rest from reference TRBV18 and TRBJ2-7): NAGVMQNPRHLVRRRGQEARLRCSPMKGHSHVYWYRQLPEEGLKFMVYLQKENIIDESGMPKERFSAEFPKEGPSILRIQQVVRGDSAAYFCASSPGGHEQYFGPGTRLTVT.

The rearrangement uses TRBV18 and TRBJ2-7; no definite D call. In germline, CDR1 is KGHSH, CDR2 LQKENI. Trimming stripped 6 bases from V and 3 bases from J, with 12 bases between. The CDR3 extends over 13 amino acids. The CDR3 spells CASSLVAGYEQYF. In nucleotides, the CDR3 is TGTGCCAGCTCCTTGGTTGCAGGCTACGAGCAGTACTTC.

CDR3 in amino acids: CASRDQGFGNYEQYF. The DNA of the CDR3 is TGTGCCAGTAGGGATCAGGGATTTGGGAACTACGAGCAGTACTTC. The gene calls are TRBV19 and TRBJ2-7, with a weak D call TRBD1 (5 bases). V was clipped by 6 bases and J by 3 bases, with 18 bases between them. The germline CDR1 and CDR2 sequences are LNHDA and SQIVND (reference sequence). The CDR3 runs 15 residues.

This clone has a single count. The chain couples TRBV5-5 to TRBJ2-7; 11 nucleotides agree with TRBD1. Germline loops: CDR1 SGHKS, CDR2 YYEKEE (reference sequence). The CDR3 sequence is 14 residues long. The junction had 5 bases not matched to a gene; V was cut back by 4 bases and J by 5 bases. This chain's CDR3 is CASSAGQGAHEQYF. CDR3 coding DNA: TGTGCCAGCAGCGCTGGACAGGGGGCCCACGAGCAGTACTTC.

The CDR3 region has the DNA TGTGCCAGCAGCGTTTACATGAACACTGAAGCTTTCTTT. It is translated as CASSVYMNTEAFF. The chain recombines TRBV7-3 with TRBJ1-1; no definite D call. Trimming pared 5 bases from V and 0 bases from J, leaving 7 bases between. This CDR3 is 13 amino acids long. The germline gives CDR1 SGHTA, CDR2 FQGTGA.

This chain joins TRBV27 and TRBJ2-5; 7 nucleotides line up with TRBD2. This CDR3 region has 15 residues. The trim removed 5 bases at V and 4 bases at J, leaving 10 bases unmatched. Germline loops: CDR1 MNHEY, CDR2 SMNVEV (reference sequence). CDR3 nucleotide sequence: TGTGCCAGCAGTGCCCTTGGGACGGGAGGAGAGACCCAGTACTTC. This gives the protein CASSALGTGGETQYF.

The chain is built from TRBV30 and TRBJ1-1, with 7 bases identical to TRBD1. This CDR3 has 14 amino acids. The V gene end was trimmed by 1 base and the J gene end by 0 bases; junction bases not matched to a gene: 2. The germline CDR1 and CDR2 sequences are GTSNPN and SVGIG (reference sequence). The CDR3 nucleotides read TGTGCCTGGAGTGGGGGGACAGTGAACACTGAAGCTTTCTTT. Its translation: CAWSGGTVNTEAFF.